These 30 T cell receptor beta chains were all obtained from the same sample, sequenced in a study of cytomegalovirus exposure and HLA in healthy donors. This PCR relied on a set of 60 Vbeta primers and 13 Jbeta primers. The protocol was immunoSEQ multiplex PCR, while the TCRdb copy is restricted to in-frame clones and leaves out a portion. The sample lists some 98,000 clones; under 70% were seen once. Sequenced input: PBMCs. The receptors originated from a man in his fifties in good health and CMV-seronegative.

For this clone: Germline and junction disagree at one end, which may indicate a read error. The V call is TRBV7-2, the J call TRBJ1-2, with D perhaps TRBD1 (5 bases). This CDR3 has 13 residues. The V gene's germline CDR1 is SGHTA and CDR2 FQGNSA. The CDR3 protein is CASSLGGGRHNSF. The CDR3 DNA reads TGTGCCAGCAGCTTAGGCGGGGGACGGCATAACTCCTTC.

The chain has TRBV5-1 and TRBJ2-7; tentatively, D is TRBD1 (5 bases). The V and J ends lost 3 bases and 7 bases respectively, with 8 bases between them. Germline V gene data show CDR1 as SGHRS and CDR2 as YFSETQ. This CDR3 region has 11 residues. In DNA, the CDR3 is TGCGCCAGCAGCTCCCAGGGTGAGCAGTACTTC. Protein product: CASSSQGEQYF.

This clone showed up just once. The chain joins TRBV28 to TRBJ2-7; D remains unclear. The CDR3 length is 11 residues. V dropped 5 bases and J dropped 4 bases, with 6 bases sitting between them. Germline loops: CDR1 MDHEN, CDR2 SYDVKM. CDR3 sequence: CASSPYYEQYF. CDR3 in DNA: TGTGCCAGCAGTCCCTATTACGAGCAGTACTTC. The full variable domain, in which reference TRBV28 and TRBJ2-7 provide the parts outside the CDR3, is DVKVTQSSRYLVKRTGEKVFLECVQDMDHENMFWYRQDPGLGLRLIYFSYDVKMKEKGDIPEGYSVSREKKERFSLILESASTNQTSMYLCASSPYYEQYFGPGTRLTVT.

The rearrangement links TRBV6-6 to TRBJ2-7, with unresolved D. V was trimmed by 4 bases and J by 0 bases, leaving 7 bases between them. The CDR3 length is 13 residues. From germline, CDR1 is MNHNY and CDR2 SVGAGI (reference sequence). The CDR3 DNA reads as TGTGCCAGCAGTTTATCTGTCTCCTACGAGCAGTACTTC. Its protein product is CASSLSVSYEQYF.

The genes are TRBV29-1 and TRBJ2-7; D might be TRBD2 (5 bases). In germline, CDR1 is SQVTM, CDR2 ANQGSEA. With 4 bases removed from V and 4 bases from J, the gap between germline ends came to 14 bases. The CDR3 length is 13 residues. The CDR3 bases are TGCAGCGTTGGCGGGCAGCAGAGATACGAGCAGTACTTC. This translates into CSVGGQQRYEQYF.

This clone has a handful of counts. The J gene is TRBJ2-1, the V gene TRBV11-2; TRBD2 agrees at 13 bases. CDR1 SGHAT and CDR2 FQNNGV come from the germline V gene. V lost 4 bases and J lost 4; bases outside the gene matches: 1. CDR3 length: 15 residues. The CDR3 DNA reads as TGTGCCAGCAGCTCGGGACTAGCGGGATACAATGAGCAGTTCTTC. Translating it yields CASSSGLAGYNEQFF.

This rearrangement joins TRBV7-9 to TRBJ2-3, with D uncertain. Per the germline V gene, CDR1 is SEHNR and CDR2 is FQNEAQ (reference sequence). The CDR3 consists of 12 residues. V was pared by 2 bases and J by 6 bases, with 6 bases between. The DNA of the CDR3 is TGTGCCAGCAGCTTATCTCCCGATACGCAGTATTTT. Its translation: CASSLSPDTQYF.

The chain recombines TRBV7-2 with TRBJ2-7, with TRBD1 identical over 7 bases. V lost 1 base to trimming and J lost 3 bases; unmatched junction nucleotides: 3. The CDR3 is 14 residues long. Germline assignment: CDR1 SGHTA and CDR2 FQGNSA. The CDR3 protein is CASSLGTGFYEQYF. CDR3 nucleotide sequence: TGTGCCAGCAGCTTAGGGACAGGATTCTACGAGCAGTACTTC.

This chain uses TRBV27 with TRBJ2-1; maybe TRBD1 (5 bases). From germline, CDR1 is MNHEY and CDR2 SMNVEV (reference sequence). The CDR3 is 16 residues long. V shed 4 bases and J shed 0 bases, with 13 bases lying between them. The CDR3 loop reads CASSSGAFPSYNEQFF. The CDR3 bases are TGTGCCAGCAGTTCTGGGGCCTTTCCCTCCTACAATGAGCAGTTCTTC.

The chain uses TRBV2 and TRBJ2-7, with D possibly being TRBD1 (5 bases). The germline gives CDR1 SNHLY, CDR2 FYNNEI. The V end was cut by 2 bases, the J end by 0 bases, with 8 bases between. This CDR3 is built from 14 residues. CDR3 sequence (DNA): TGTGCCAGCAGTGAACGCAGGGCCTCCTACGAGCAGTACTTC. This sequence encodes CASSERRASYEQYF.

This chain connects TRBV28 to TRBJ2-2, with 9 bases that match TRBD1. This CDR3 is 14 amino acids long. The germline V gene has CDR1 MDHEN and CDR2 SYDVKM. The trim removed 6 bases at V and 1 base at J, leaving 0 bases unmatched. The CDR3 sequence is CASRGQGNTGELFF. CDR3 in DNA: TGTGCCAGCAGGGGACAGGGGAACACCGGGGAGCTGTTTTTT.

The V and J genes are TRBV15 and TRBJ1-1; D perhaps matches TRBD1 (6 bases). CDR3 length: 11 residues. Germline CDR1 is LNHNV and CDR2 is YYDKDF (reference sequence). The ends were cut back, 11 bases at V and 4 bases at J, with 11 bases in the middle. The CDR3 loop is CAAGVGTEAFF. The CDR3, as DNA: TGTGCCGCAGGGGTGGGCACTGAAGCTTTCTTT.

This clone was seen a few times. This sequence joins TRBV10-3 and TRBJ2-7; 10 bases map to TRBD2. CDR1 and CDR2 from the germline V gene are ENHRY and SYGVKD. The CDR3 has 14 residues. V was clipped by 6 bases and J by 6 bases; unmatched bases: 8. CDR3 sequence reads: CAIRSLAGVGEQYF. The CDR3 DNA reads as TGTGCCATCAGGTCCCTAGCGGGAGTGGGCGAGCAGTACTTC.

The chain joins TRBV4-2 to TRBJ2-1; 9 positions agree with TRBD2. Trimming removed 4 bases from V and 0 bases from J; junction bases left unmatched: 16. This CDR3 has 20 residues. Per germline, CDR1 LGHNA and CDR2 YNFKEQ. For the CDR3, the DNA is TGTGCCAGCAGCCGAAAAAGCGGGCTAGCGGGGATTAGCTCCTACAATGAGCAGTTCTTC. Protein: CASSRKSGLAGISSYNEQFF.

Points on this clone: One end of the junction does not line up with germline, which may come from a read error. V and J are TRBV7-9 and TRBJ2-7; TRBD2 aligns across 11 bases. This CDR3 region has 17 residues. CDR1 and CDR2 from the germline V gene are SEHNR and FQNEAQ (reference sequence). This CDR3 is CSSSPRPGLADDYEQYF. The CDR3 DNA is TGTTCCAGCAGCCCAAGGCCGGGACTAGCGGACGACTACGAGCAGTACTTC.

The V gene is TRBV2, the J gene TRBJ2-7; the D gene is possibly TRBD1 (6 bases). Germline CDR1 and CDR2: SNHLY and FYNNEI. This CDR3 has 16 amino acids. The V end lost 0 bases, the J end lost 2 bases, and 14 bases lay between the germline ends. In DNA form, the CDR3 reads TGTGCCAGCAGTGAAGCGATGGACAGCCGAACCTACGAGCAGTACTTC. Its protein product is CASSEAMDSRTYEQYF.

This clone was seen more than once but under ten times. This chain joins TRBV4-3 and TRBJ1-4; D is ambiguous. Germline V gene data show CDR1 as LGHNA and CDR2 as YSLEER. The V end was cut by 0 bases, the J end by 6 bases, with 5 bases between. The CDR3 length is 13 residues. The CDR3 is CASSQESDEKLFF. In DNA form, the CDR3 reads TGCGCCAGCAGCCAAGAGTCGGATGAAAAACTGTTTTTT.

V usage is TRBV5-1 and J usage is TRBJ1-1, with D possibly being TRBD1 (5 bases). Between the trimmed V and J ends, which lost 0 bases and 5 bases, there was a span of 14 bases. The CDR3 runs to 15 residues. Germline assignment: CDR1 SGHRS and CDR2 YFSETQ. CDR3 DNA: TGCGCCAGCAGCTTGGCAGGCAAAGGGGCGACTGAAGCTTTCTTT. This translates into CASSLAGKGATEAFF.

The sample holds a few counts of this clone. The V call is TRBV11-1, the J call TRBJ1-1; 9 nucleotides match TRBD1. CDR1 is SGHAT and CDR2 is FQDESV in the germline V gene (reference sequence). There are 14 residues in the CDR3. V dropped 5 bases and J dropped 3; count of bases not matched to a gene: 4. CDR3: CASSRDRVDTEAFF. CDR3 coding DNA: TGTGCCAGCAGCCGGGACAGGGTGGACACTGAAGCTTTCTTT.

This chain connects TRBV4-3 to TRBJ1-1; D is uncertain. Germline CDR1 is LGHNA and CDR2 is YSLEER. CDR3 length equals 14 residues. Between the trimmed V and J ends, which lost 1 base and 1 base, there was a span of 7 bases. The CDR3 coding sequence is TGCGCCAGCAGCCAAGTTCCACAGAACACTGAAGCTTTCTTT. It yields the protein CASSQVPQNTEAFF.

The chain recombines TRBV9 with TRBJ2-7; 9 nucleotides match TRBD1. The CDR3 extends over 15 amino acids. Losses at the gene ends were 3 bases for V and 4 bases for J; bases not matched to a gene: 8. Germline V gene data show CDR1 as SGDLS and CDR2 as YYNGEE. The CDR3 DNA reads as TGTGCCAGCAGCGCAGGACCGGGACAGGGTTACGAGCAGTACTTC. Translated, it gives CASSAGPGQGYEQYF.

This clone has more than one count but fewer than ten. The V call is TRBV5-1, the J call TRBJ2-3, with 12 bases aligning to TRBD1. Germline V gives CDR1 SGHRS, CDR2 YFSETQ. With V trimmed by 1 base and J by 6 bases, 3 bases remained unmatched. The CDR3 sequence is 15 residues long. In DNA form, the CDR3 reads TGCGCCAGCAGCTTGACGGGACAGGGGGCGGATACGCAGTATTTT. Encoded protein: CASSLTGQGADTQYF. Full variable domain (missing parts from reference TRBV5-1 and TRBJ2-3): KAGVTQTPRYLIKTRGQQVTLSCSPISGHRSVSWYQQTPGQGLQFLFEYFSETQRNKGNFPGRFSGRQFSNSRSEMNVSTLELGDSALYLCASSLTGQGADTQYFGPGTRLTVL.

The sample holds a few counts of this clone. The chain recombines TRBV6-1 with TRBJ2-1; TRBD2 agrees at 9 bases. With V trimmed by 6 bases and J by 5 bases, 2 bases remained unmatched. Germline V lookup: CDR1 MNHNS, CDR2 SASEGT. This CDR3 spans 13 amino acids. CDR3 sequence (DNA): TGTGCCAGCAGGGGACTAGCAGACAATGAGCAGTTCTTC. This sequence encodes CASRGLADNEQFF.

The chain combines TRBV5-4 with TRBJ2-7, with no clear D. Germline V CDR1 and CDR2: SGHNT, YYREEE (reference sequence). The CDR3 consists of 14 residues. V lost 1 base and J lost 5, with 13 bases in between. CDR3 DNA: TGTGCCAGCAGCTTGCTTCCTAGTCGAGACGAGCAGTACTTC. Amino acid sequence: CASSLLPSRDEQYF.

The V call is TRBV28, the J call TRBJ2-5, with 7 bases aligning to TRBD2. CDR1 is MDHEN and CDR2 is SYDVKM in the germline V gene. The V segment lost 5 bases and the J segment 7 bases; nucleotides outside the gene matches: 13. CDR3 length equals 15 residues. The CDR3 nucleotides read TGTGCCAGCAGTCCCCCGGGGGGTCACCCCGGGACCCAGTACTTC. It yields the protein CASSPPGGHPGTQYF.

This sequence joins TRBV7-8 and TRBJ2-1; no reliable D call. The V gene lost 5 bases and the J gene lost 5 bases, with 13 bases spanning the gap. In germline, CDR1 is SGHVS, CDR2 FQNEAQ. This CDR3 is built from 14 residues. CDR3: CASSPIHQDNEQFF. CDR3 in DNA: TGTGCCAGCAGCCCGATCCACCAGGACAATGAGCAGTTCTTC.

V is TRBV4-1 and J is TRBJ2-3; D uncertain. CDR1 is MGHRA and CDR2 is YSYEKL in the germline V gene. The length of the CDR3 is 15 residues. V gave up 3 bases and J gave up 1 base, with 11 bases separating them. The CDR3 DNA reads as TGCGCCAGCAGCCACCCCGTACGGGGCACAGATACGCAGTATTTT. It translates to CASSHPVRGTDTQYF.

V and J are TRBV5-6 and TRBJ2-7; 8 nucleotides match TRBD1. The CDR3 runs 16 residues. Losses at the gene ends were 3 bases for V and 3 bases for J; bases not matched to a gene: 11. Per germline, CDR1 SGHDT and CDR2 YYEEEE. This chain's CDR3 is CASSYGQGRGIYEQYF. The CDR3 region has the DNA TGTGCCAGCAGCTACGGACAGGGCCGAGGGATCTACGAGCAGTACTTC.

The gene calls are TRBV25-1 and TRBJ2-7, with 10 bases aligning to TRBD1. The germline V gene encodes CDR1 MGHDK and CDR2 SYGVNS. V gave up 1 base and J gave up 3 bases; unmatched junction bases: 3. The CDR3 consists of 15 residues. The CDR3 coding sequence is TGTGCCAGCAGTGAATCCCGGACAGGGGGCTACGAGCAGTACTTC. Amino acid sequence: CASSESRTGGYEQYF.

V and J are TRBV4-1 and TRBJ2-1; D is uncertain. V dropped 3 bases and J dropped 2 bases, with 11 bases sitting between them. The germline gives CDR1 MGHRA, CDR2 YSYEKL. The CDR3 length is 15 residues. CDR3 nucleotide sequence: TGCGCCAGCAGCCAGGTTCTTGAGGCCTACAATGAGCAGTTCTTC. Encoded protein: CASSQVLEAYNEQFF.